The clone carrying this TCR beta chain has only one observation. These data come from a study of cytomegalovirus exposure and HLA in healthy donors. The PCR used 60 Vbeta and 13 Jbeta primers. Repertoires were generated with immunoSEQ multiplex PCR, while TCRdb's copy carries only in-frame clones and drops some. The data hold 300,000 or so clones, with 80% to 90% observed a single time. Unmatched junction bases numbered 9, after V lost 4 bases and J lost 2 bases. This CDR3 has 15 residues. Looked up from germline, CDR1 is SGDLS and CDR2 is YYNGEE. J is TRBJ2-7 and V is TRBV9, with 7 bases that match TRBD1. The clonotype originates from a woman aged 40 to 55 in good health and CMV-seropositive. Input material: PBMCs. CDR3 sequence (DNA): TGTGCCAGCAGCCCCTCCAGGGGGACCCCCTACGAGCAGTACTTC. This translates into CASSPSRGTPYEQYF.